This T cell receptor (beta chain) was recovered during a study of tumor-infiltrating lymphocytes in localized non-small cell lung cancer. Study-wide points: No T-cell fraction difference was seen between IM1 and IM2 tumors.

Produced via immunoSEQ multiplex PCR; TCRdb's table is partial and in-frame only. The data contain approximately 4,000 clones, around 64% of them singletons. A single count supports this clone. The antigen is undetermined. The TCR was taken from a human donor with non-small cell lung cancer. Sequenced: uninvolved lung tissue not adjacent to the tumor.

CDR3 in DNA: TGTGCCAGCAGTCTGGCCGCTAGCGGGAGGGCCGGCGAGCAGTACTTC. Residues: CASSLAASGRAGEQYF. The chain recombines TRBV2 with TRBJ2-7, with 12 nucleotides matching TRBD2. The CDR3 runs to 16 residues. V shed 5 bases and J 6 bases; nucleotides not matched to a gene: 11. Germline V gene data show CDR1 as SNHLY and CDR2 as FYNNEI.